A selection of T cell receptor beta chains follows, all from one sample in a study of OX40 agonist ivuxolimab in advanced cancers. Clones were read by immunoSEQ multiplex PCR, and TCRdb kept only the in-frame ones, dropping some. The table records roughly 60,000 clones, roughly 84% of them present only once. The sample in question was CD4+ or CD8+ T cells sorted from blood, obtained in a trial of the OX40 agonist ivuxolimab. These receptors all stem from an adult with an advanced solid tumor such as melanoma, head and neck, liver or kidney cancer. The CDR3 runs from the conserved cysteine through the conserved F or W. A D gene is named only where the DNA matches it firmly. Only some rows state a clone size, as once, few, many or a class for expanded clones.

d_call	cdr3_length	clone_size	v_call	j_call	cdr3_nt	cdr3_aa
TRBD1	16	-	TRBV5-6	TRBJ1-2	TGTGCCAGCAGAGAGGGGAGACAGGGGCCCGACTATGGCTACACCTTC	CASREGRQGPDYGYTF
-	16	-	TRBV14	TRBJ2-3	TGTGCCAGCAGCGCCCTCAGGGCAGGGAAAGCAGATACGCAGTATTTT	CASSALRAGKADTQYF
TRBD1	13	-	TRBV19	TRBJ1-5	TGTGCCAGTGGAGACAGGGGGCCTCAGCCCCAGCATTTT	CASGDRGPQPQHF
-	15	-	TRBV27	TRBJ2-7	TGTGCCAGCAGTTTCATGGGCCCGAGCTCCTACGAGCAGTACTTC	CASSFMGPSSYEQYF
-	13	-	TRBV2	TRBJ2-1	TGTGCCAGCGGGACTCCCCTCGCACTTGAGCAGTTCTTC	CASGTPLALEQFF
TRBD2	17	-	TRBV19	TRBJ2-5	TGTGCCACGAGTCTGGCTAGCGGGCGCTCATCGAGGGAGACCCAGTACTTC	CATSLASGRSSRETQYF
-	13	-	TRBV2	TRBJ2-1	TGTGCCAGCAGTGTTCGGAGTAACGATGAGCAGTTCTTC	CASSVRSNDEQFF
-	15	-	TRBV5-1	TRBJ2-5	TGCGCCAGCAGCCTGGGTGGAGGGGCGGCAGAGACCCAGTACTTC	CASSLGGGAAETQYF
-	17	once	TRBV7-8	TRBJ2-3	TGTGCCAGCAGCTTAGTCAACCCTGCTCTCTCCCAGGGGACGCAGTATTTT	CASSLVNPALSQGTQYF
-	14	-	TRBV11-2	TRBJ1-1	TGTGCCAGCAGCTTAGACTCGGTGAGCACTGAAGCTTTCTTT	CASSLDSVSTEAFF
-	16	-	TRBV19	TRBJ1-1	TGTGCCAGTAGTATATCCCCGCCAGGGGCGGGCACTGAAGCTTTCTTT	CASSISPPGAGTEAFF
-	14	few	TRBV18	TRBJ2-7	TGTGCCAGCTCACCCAGGACAGAGCCCTACGAGCAGTACTTC	CASSPRTEPYEQYF
TRBD2	13	-	TRBV7-3	TRBJ2-7	TGTGCCAGCAGCTCCCTGCCTAGCGGGAGGCAGTACTTC	CASSSLPSGRQYF
-	14	-	TRBV19	TRBJ2-7	TGTGCCAGTAGTGTGACCGGGACAACCTACGAGCAGTACTTC	CASSVTGTTYEQYF
TRBD1	15	-	TRBV5-1	TRBJ1-1	TGCGCCAGCAGCTTGGAAGGACAGGGGCGGACTGAAGCTTTCTTT	CASSLEGQGRTEAFF
-	13	few	TRBV19	TRBJ1-1	TGTGCCAGTATCCCTCCGAAGGGGCATGAAGCTTTCTTT	CASIPPKGHEAFF
-	16	-	TRBV6-1	TRBJ1-5	TGTGCCAGCAGTGTACCCCTGACAGGCCGCAATCAGCCCCAGCATTTT	CASSVPLTGRNQPQHF
-	18	-	TRBV7-8	TRBJ2-5	TGTGCCAGCAGCTTGGCGACACGGAGTTGGGGCCACCAAGAGACCCAGTACTTC	CASSLATRSWGHQETQYF
-	15	-	TRBV6-5	TRBJ2-7	TGTGCCAGCAGTTACGCACCAGGACAGACCTACGAGCAGTACTTC	CASSYAPGQTYEQYF
TRBD1	14	-	TRBV11-2	TRBJ1-1	TGTGCCAGCAGCTTTTTCGGACAGGGTACTGAAGCTTTCTTT	CASSFFGQGTEAFF
-	14	-	TRBV7-3	TRBJ1-3	TGTGCCAGCAGCTTAAATCCCGGAGGAAACACCATATATTTT	CASSLNPGGNTIYF
-	15	-	TRBV27	TRBJ1-6	TGTGCCAGCAGTCTCCACAGGGTGGGGAATTCACCCCTCCACTTT	CASSLHRVGNSPLHF
-	13	-	TRBV28	TRBJ1-2	TGTGCCAGCAGTTTTTGGGCAGGCAGGGGCTACACCTTC	CASSFWAGRGYTF
-	14	once	TRBV5-8	TRBJ2-6	TGTGCCAGCAGCTTGGATGGTGGGGCCAACGTCCTGACTTTC	CASSLDGGANVLTF
TRBD1	15	-	TRBV7-7	TRBJ2-7	TGTGCTAGCAGCTTAGGGACAGGGGTCTCCTACGAGCAGTACTTC	CASSLGTGVSYEQYF
TRBD2	18	-	TRBV28	TRBJ2-1	TGTGCCAGCAGTTCACCAATTAGGGCTAGCGGGCTCTACAATGAGCAGTTCTTC	CASSSPIRASGLYNEQFF
-	12	-	TRBV29-1	TRBJ1-1	TGCAGCGTCGGTGACATCGGTACTGAAGCTTTCTTT	CSVGDIGTEAFF
-	14	-	TRBV10-2	TRBJ2-3	TGCGCCAGCAGTGACCTCTCTAGCACAGATACGCAGTATTTT	CASSDLSSTDTQYF
TRBD1	13	-	TRBV28	TRBJ2-7	TGTGCCAGCAGAGGGACAGTTCCCTACGAGCAGTACTTC	CASRGTVPYEQYF
TRBD1	15	few	TRBV4-1	TRBJ2-7	TGCGCCAGCAGCCAAGAATGGACAGGGGGCAAGGAGCAGTACTTC	CASSQEWTGGKEQYF
TRBD2	16	-	TRBV28	TRBJ2-2	TGTGCCAGCAGCCCAATAGCGGGGGAGGAGGTCGGGGAGCTGTTTTTT	CASSPIAGEEVGELFF
TRBD1	15	-	TRBV7-8	TRBJ2-7	TGTGCCAGCAGCTTAAGGTCGGACAGGGGATACGAGCAGTACTTC	CASSLRSDRGYEQYF
TRBD1	18	few	TRBV6-1	TRBJ1-5	TGTGCCAGCAGTGCCGACAGGGGCGGACCATATAGCAATCAGCCCCAGCATTTT	CASSADRGGPYSNQPQHF